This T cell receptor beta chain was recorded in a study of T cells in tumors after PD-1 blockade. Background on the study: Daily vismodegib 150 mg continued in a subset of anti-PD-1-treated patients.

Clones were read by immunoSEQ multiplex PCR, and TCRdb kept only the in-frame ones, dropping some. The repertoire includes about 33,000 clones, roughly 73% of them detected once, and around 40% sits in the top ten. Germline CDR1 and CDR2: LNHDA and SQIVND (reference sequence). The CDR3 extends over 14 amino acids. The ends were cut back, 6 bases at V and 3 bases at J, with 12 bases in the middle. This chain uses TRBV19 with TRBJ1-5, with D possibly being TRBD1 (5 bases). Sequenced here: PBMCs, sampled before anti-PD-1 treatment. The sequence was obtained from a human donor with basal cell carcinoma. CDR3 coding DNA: TGTGCCAGTAGAATCTCAGGGAACAATCAGCCCCAGCATTTT. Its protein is CASRISGNNQPQHF.